This record concerns one T cell receptor beta chain sequence. The antigen is not known. This sample is drawn from a study of blood T cells in healthy people across ages. Whole-study findings and limits: The recorded TCR beta diversity per million T cells decreased in a roughly linear manner with age. Long-lived donors carried more naive CD4+ cells and greater diversity than aged donors.

PCR was performed a second time for about 7 to 12 cycles using a sample-barcoded 5' primer and a J-beta primer mix. Carrying 12 random nucleotides, a template-switch adaptor labeled each individual cDNA molecule. The study obtained at least 3 million CDR3-containing paired-end reads from every sample. TCRdb recomputed calls from the 5' RACE reads with MiXCR, one row per CDR3 protein. This table has around 580,000 distinct CDR3 sequences, about 45% appearing once. The germline V gene has CDR1 SQVTM and CDR2 ANQGSEA. The CDR3 has 13 amino acids. This clonotype was sampled from an elderly man in good health. Sequencing was performed on blood. This rearrangement joins TRBV29-1 to TRBJ2-7; 10 bases agree with TRBD2. The better agreement between TRBJ2-4 and the DNA end casts doubt on the J call. Written as DNA, the CDR3 is TGCAGCGCCACGAGCGGGGGGGAAAACATTCAGTACTTC. Its translation is CSATSGGENIQYF.